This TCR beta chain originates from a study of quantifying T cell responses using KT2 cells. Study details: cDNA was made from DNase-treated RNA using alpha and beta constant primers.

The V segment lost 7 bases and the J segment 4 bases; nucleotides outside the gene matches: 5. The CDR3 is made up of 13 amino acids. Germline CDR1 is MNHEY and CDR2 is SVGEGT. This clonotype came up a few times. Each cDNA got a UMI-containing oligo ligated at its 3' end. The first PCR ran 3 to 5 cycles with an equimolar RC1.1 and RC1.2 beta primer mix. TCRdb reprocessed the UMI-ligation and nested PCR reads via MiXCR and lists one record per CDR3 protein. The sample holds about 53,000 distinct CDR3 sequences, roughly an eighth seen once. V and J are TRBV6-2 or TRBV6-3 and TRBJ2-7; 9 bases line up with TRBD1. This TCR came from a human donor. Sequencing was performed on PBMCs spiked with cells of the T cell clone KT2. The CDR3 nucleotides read TGTGCCAGCACCCGGGACAGGGTGTACGAGCAGTACTTC. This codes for CASTRDRVYEQYF.